The rows below give T cell receptor beta chains drawn from one sample of a study of cytomegalovirus exposure and HLA in healthy donors. Sequencing used immunoSEQ multiplex PCR; TCRdb keeps in-frame clones, though not all of them. The sample holds about 190,000 clones, about 81% seen once. Sequencing was performed on PBMCs. The receptors were gathered from a man under 40 in good health and CMV-seropositive. Each CDR3 is given with its conserved first and last residue. D genes are given only for firm matches. Size tells how often a clone was seen (once, few, many) or the class of an expanded clone, and some rows leave it out.

len	v_gene	d_gene	j_gene	abundance	CDR3nt	CDR3aa
15	TRBV5-1	-	TRBJ2-3	-	TGCGCCAGCAGCTTTGCGGAACCTAGCACAGATACGCAGTATTTT	CASSFAEPSTDTQYF
15	TRBV4-1	-	TRBJ2-7	-	TGCGCCAGCAGCCAAGATGACCTAGTCAACTACGAGCAGTACTTC	CASSQDDLVNYEQYF
13	TRBV30	-	TRBJ1-2	-	TGTGCCTTTATAAGCGGGCTTCACTATGGCTACACCTTC	CAFISGLHYGYTF
12	TRBV10-3	-	TRBJ2-1	few	TGTGCCATCAGTGCTGAGGGGGATGAGCAGTTCTTC	CAISAEGDEQFF
13	TRBV18	-	TRBJ1-3	-	TGTGCTGAACTGGAGAGCTCTGGAAACACCATATATTTT	CAELESSGNTIYF
15	TRBV19	-	TRBJ2-2	-	TGTGCCAGTAGTACCGACACATGGAACACCGGGGAGCTGTTTTTT	CASSTDTWNTGELFF
14	TRBV30	-	TRBJ2-5	-	TGTGCCTGGAGTTTGGGGGGTGGCAAAGAGACCCAGTACTTC	CAWSLGGGKETQYF
14	TRBV27	TRBD1	TRBJ1-5	few	TGTGCCAGCAGCTCAGGGGGCGCCGGTCAGCCCCAGCATTTT	CASSSGGAGQPQHF
16	TRBV21-1	-	TRBJ2-7	-	TGTGCCAGCAGCAAAGGGGGCGCGGGGGGGCCTCGTGAGCAGTACTTC	CASSKGGAGGPREQYF
17	TRBV21-1	-	TRBJ1-1	-	TGTGCCAGCAGCATCGGGGGGCGACGGGTCTCGAACACTGAAGCTTTCTTT	CASSIGGRRVSNTEAFF
15	TRBV5-5	-	TRBJ2-7	-	TGTGCCAGCACCCTGGGGAGTTCTTTCTCCTACGAGCAGTACTTC	CASTLGSSFSYEQYF
17	TRBV27	-	TRBJ2-2	-	TGTGCCAGCAGTCCCCGCAGGCCCCACGCGAACACCGGGGAGCTGTTTTTT	CASSPRRPHANTGELFF
19	TRBV27	TRBD1	TRBJ1-5	-	TGTGCCAGCAGTTTACGTGCCGGGACAGGGGGCGCGTCGGGTCAGCCCCAGCATTTT	CASSLRAGTGGASGQPQHF
13	TRBV15	-	TRBJ1-5	-	TGTGCCACCAGTCGGGGGGCGGGAAAGCCCCAGCATTTT	CATSRGAGKPQHF
14	TRBV7-2	TRBD1	TRBJ2-3	-	TGTGCCACCAAGGGGGCCCTCAGCACAGATACGCAGTATTTT	CATKGALSTDTQYF
14	TRBV29-1	TRBD2	TRBJ2-1	few	TGCAGCGTTGCATCCGGGACTAGAGGCAATGAGCAGTTCTTC	CSVASGTRGNEQFF
16	TRBV5-4	TRBD1	TRBJ1-6	-	TGTGCCAGCAGCCGGGAGGGGGCGGGTCAGCATTCACCCCTCCACTTT	CASSREGAGQHSPLHF
16	TRBV5-6	TRBD2	TRBJ2-3	-	TGTGCCAGCAGATTCCTAGCGGGGGTTAGCACAGATACGCAGTATTTT	CASRFLAGVSTDTQYF
13	TRBV27	TRBD1	TRBJ2-7	-	TGTGCCAGCAGTGGGGACAGCTCCTACGAGCAGTACTTC	CASSGDSSYEQYF
13	TRBV2	TRBD1	TRBJ2-3	-	TGTGCCAGCACGGACAGGGTGGCAGATACGCAGTATTTT	CASTDRVADTQYF
14	TRBV5-1	-	TRBJ2-5	-	TGCGCCAGCAGCTTGTCAGGGGTACAAGAGACCCAGTACTTC	CASSLSGVQETQYF
14	TRBV9	-	TRBJ1-4	-	TGTGCCAGCAGCGTCTCAGGGGCGGGTGAAAAACTGTTTTTT	CASSVSGAGEKLFF
15	TRBV7-8	-	TRBJ2-7	few	TGTGCCAGCAGCTTAGCCGACAGGATGGGTTACGAGCAGTACTTC	CASSLADRMGYEQYF
14	TRBV19	TRBD2	TRBJ2-7	few	TGTGCCAGTAGTGCCCTAGCGGGGGGCTACGAGCAGTACTTC	CASSALAGGYEQYF
14	TRBV5-1	TRBD1	TRBJ1-2	-	TGCGCCAGCAGCTTTGCGGACAGGGATAGTGGCTACACCTTC	CASSFADRDSGYTF
15	TRBV4-3	-	TRBJ1-1	-	TGCGCCAGCAGCCAAGAGGGCAGGCTCAACACTGAAGCTTTCTTT	CASSQEGRLNTEAFF
14	TRBV7-9	TRBD1	TRBJ1-4	-	TGTGCCAGCAGCTTAAACAGGGGGCAAGAAAAACTGTTTTTT	CASSLNRGQEKLFF
13	TRBV5-1	-	TRBJ1-1	few	TGCGCCAGCAGCTCGGACATTAACACTGAAGCTTTCTTT	CASSSDINTEAFF
12	TRBV7-2	-	TRBJ1-1	-	TGTGCCAGCAGCTCTTCCAACACTGAAGCTTTCTTT	CASSSSNTEAFF
15	TRBV7-2	TRBD2	TRBJ2-7	-	TGTGCCAGCAGCCCACTAGCGGGGGGGACCTACGAGCAGTACTTC	CASSPLAGGTYEQYF
16	TRBV15	-	TRBJ1-2	-	TGTGCCACCAGCAGAGAACCCGGCCCTAGGAGGGATGGCTACACCTTC	CATSREPGPRRDGYTF
12	TRBV7-9	-	TRBJ2-1	-	TGTGCCAGCAGCGTGAGCTACAATGAGCAGTTCTTC	CASSVSYNEQFF
13	TRBV19	-	TRBJ2-3	-	TGTGCCAGTAACACGGGATACACAGATACGCAGTATTTT	CASNTGYTDTQYF
13	TRBV6-6	TRBD1	TRBJ1-2	-	TGTGCCAGCAGCGGGACAGAGAACTATGGCTACACCTTC	CASSGTENYGYTF
13	TRBV7-2	-	TRBJ2-7	-	TGTGCCAGCAGCTCTCGAGGGACCTACGAGCAGTACTTC	CASSSRGTYEQYF
14	TRBV25-1	TRBD2	TRBJ2-7	-	TGTGCCAGCAGTACTAGCGGGCAGACCTACGAGCAGTACTTC	CASSTSGQTYEQYF
18	TRBV9	TRBD2	TRBJ2-1	-	TGTGCCAGCAGCGATACCGGGACTAGCGGGTTTATATACAATGAGCAGTTCTTC	CASSDTGTSGFIYNEQFF
13	TRBV6-5	TRBD1	TRBJ1-1	once	TGTGCCAGCGGGACAGGGGGCGCGGATGTAGCTTTCTTT	CASGTGGADVAFF
12	TRBV29-1	TRBD2	TRBJ2-5	-	TGCAGCGTAACGGGAGGAGGGGAGACCCAGTACTTC	CSVTGGGETQYF
13	TRBV11-3	-	TRBJ2-5	-	TGTGCCAGCAGCATGACATTCCAAGAGACCCAGTACTTC	CASSMTFQETQYF
14	TRBV2	TRBD1	TRBJ2-7	-	TGTGCCAGCAGACGGGACAGTAGCTCCTACGAGCAGTACTTC	CASRRDSSSYEQYF
17	TRBV4-3	TRBD1	TRBJ1-2	-	TGCGCCAACAGCCAAGATCGGGGGACAGGGCCGTACTATGGCTACACCTTC	CANSQDRGTGPYYGYTF
14	TRBV4-3	-	TRBJ2-7	-	TGCGCCAGCAGCCAAGCTAGGAGCTCCTACGAGCAGTACTTC	CASSQARSSYEQYF
13	TRBV5-1	TRBD1	TRBJ2-1	few	TGCGCCAGCAGCACACAGGGGTACAATGAGCAGTTCTTC	CASSTQGYNEQFF
16	TRBV25-1	TRBD1	TRBJ2-7	-	TGTGCCAGCAGCCACGCGGGACAGGTGAATGCCTACGAGCAGTACTTC	CASSHAGQVNAYEQYF
14	TRBV9	-	TRBJ1-1	once	TGTGCCAGCAGCGTGGGGGCAACGAACACTGAAGCTTTCTTT	CASSVGATNTEAFF
14	TRBV19	-	TRBJ1-1	few	TGTGCCAGTAGTATATCGTGGCCAAACACTGAAGCTTTCTTT	CASSISWPNTEAFF
13	TRBV2	TRBD1	TRBJ2-2	-	TGTGCCAGCAGTCGACAGGGGGCCGGGGAGCTGTTTTTT	CASSRQGAGELFF